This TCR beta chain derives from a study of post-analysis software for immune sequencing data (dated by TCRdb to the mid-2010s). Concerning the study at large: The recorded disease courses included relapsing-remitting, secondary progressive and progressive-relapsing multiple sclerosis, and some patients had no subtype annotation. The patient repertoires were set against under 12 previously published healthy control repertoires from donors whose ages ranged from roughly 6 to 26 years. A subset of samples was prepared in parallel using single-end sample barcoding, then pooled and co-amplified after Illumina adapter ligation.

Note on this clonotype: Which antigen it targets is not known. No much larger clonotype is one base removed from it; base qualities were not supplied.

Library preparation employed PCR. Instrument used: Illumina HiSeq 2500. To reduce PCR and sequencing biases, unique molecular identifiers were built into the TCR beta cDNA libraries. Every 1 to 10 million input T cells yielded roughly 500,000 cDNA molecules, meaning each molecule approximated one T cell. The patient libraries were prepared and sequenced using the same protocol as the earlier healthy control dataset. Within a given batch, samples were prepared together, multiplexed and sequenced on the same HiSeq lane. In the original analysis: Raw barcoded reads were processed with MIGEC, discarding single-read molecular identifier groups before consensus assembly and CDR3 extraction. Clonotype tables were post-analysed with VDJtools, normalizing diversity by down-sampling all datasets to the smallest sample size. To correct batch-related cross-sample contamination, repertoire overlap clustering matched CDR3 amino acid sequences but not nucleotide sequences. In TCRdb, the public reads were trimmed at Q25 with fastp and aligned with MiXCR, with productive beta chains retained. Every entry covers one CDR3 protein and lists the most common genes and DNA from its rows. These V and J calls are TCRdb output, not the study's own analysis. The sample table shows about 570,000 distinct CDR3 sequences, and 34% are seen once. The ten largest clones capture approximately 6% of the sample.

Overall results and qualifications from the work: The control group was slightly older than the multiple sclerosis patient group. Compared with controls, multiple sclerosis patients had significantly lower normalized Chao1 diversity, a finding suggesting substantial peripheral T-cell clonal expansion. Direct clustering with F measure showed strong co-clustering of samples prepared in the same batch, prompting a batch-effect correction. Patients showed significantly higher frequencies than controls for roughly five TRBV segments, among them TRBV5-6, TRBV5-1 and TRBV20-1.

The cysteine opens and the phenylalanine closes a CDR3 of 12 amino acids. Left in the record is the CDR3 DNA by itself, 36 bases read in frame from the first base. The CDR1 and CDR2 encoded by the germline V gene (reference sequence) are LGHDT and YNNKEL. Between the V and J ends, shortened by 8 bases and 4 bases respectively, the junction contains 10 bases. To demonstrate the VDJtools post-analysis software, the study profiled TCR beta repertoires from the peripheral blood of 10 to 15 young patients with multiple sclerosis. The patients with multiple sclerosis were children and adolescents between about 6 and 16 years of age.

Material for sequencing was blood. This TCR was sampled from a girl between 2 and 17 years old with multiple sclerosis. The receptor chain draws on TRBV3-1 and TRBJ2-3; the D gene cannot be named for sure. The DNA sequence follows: TGTGCCAGCCGATCCGAGGCAGATACGCAGTATTTT. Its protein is CASRSEADTQYF.